The next 8 T cell receptor beta chains were all read from a single sample in a study of cytomegalovirus exposure and HLA in healthy donors. Assay used: immunoSEQ multiplex PCR; TCRdb lists only in-frame clones, some missing. The table records about 180,000 clones, around nine tenths of them present only once. What was sequenced was PBMCs. Receptors were obtained from a woman between 25 and 40 years old in good health and CMV-seronegative.

CDR3 sequence reads: CASSLGGTGGETDTQYF. Here the CDR3 DNA reads TGTGCCAGCAGCTTGGGGGGCACAGGGGGTGAAACAGATACGCAGTATTTT. The rearrangement joins TRBV5-8 to TRBJ2-3, with 8 bases identical to TRBD1. The CDR3 loop spans 17 amino acids. Germline CDR1 is SGHTS and CDR2 is YDEGEE. V trimming: 0 bases; J trimming: 3 bases; junction bases outside the gene matches: 9.

The count of this clone is one. The chain uses TRBV19 and TRBJ1-1; possible D gene TRBD1, 6 bases. The CDR3 contains 14 residues. In germline, CDR1 is LNHDA, CDR2 SQIVND (reference sequence). Trimming shortened V by 7 bases and J by 5 bases, and 17 bases separated the two germline ends. CDR3 in amino acids: CASTPRGSGTEAFF. For the CDR3, the DNA is TGTGCCAGTACCCCCAGGGGATCGGGAACTGAAGCTTTCTTT.

V usage is TRBV30 and J usage is TRBJ1-4; 9 bases are a match to TRBD1. The V and J ends lost 3 bases and 0 bases, in that order; junction bases with no gene match: 8. This CDR3 comprises 17 residues. Germline V gives CDR1 GTSNPN, CDR2 SVGIG (reference sequence). CDR3 amino acids: CAWRAGTGRTTNEKLFF. The DNA of the CDR3 is TGTGCCTGGAGGGCCGGGACAGGGAGGACAACTAATGAAAAACTGTTTTTT.

The chain couples TRBV6-1 to TRBJ1-6; no firm D call. This CDR3 contains 14 residues. CDR1 and CDR2 from the germline V gene are MNHNS and SASEGT. V was pared by 3 bases and J by 5 bases, with 8 bases between. Here the CDR3 DNA reads TGTGCCAGCAGTGAGACCCGGGATAATTCACCCCTCCACTTT. Protein: CASSETRDNSPLHF.

The chain links TRBV7-2 to TRBJ1-2; a possible D gene is TRBD1 (5 bases). V was shortened by 5 bases and J by 4 bases, with 20 bases between the two germline ends. This CDR3 is built from 16 residues. CDR1 is SGHTA and CDR2 is FQGNSA in the germline V gene. DNA for the CDR3: TGTGCCAGCAGCCCACCCTTTGGGAGGGGTATCTATGGCTACACCTTC. Encoded protein: CASSPPFGRGIYGYTF.

The chain carries TRBV6-1 and TRBJ1-3; D possibly corresponds to TRBD1 (5 bases). The CDR3 runs 14 residues. Trimming removed 2 bases from V and 4 bases from J, with 9 bases in between. CDR1 is MNHNS and CDR2 is SASEGT in the germline V gene. The CDR3 sequence is CASSEQGVGNTIYF. CDR3 nucleotides: TGTGCCAGCAGTGAACAAGGGGTGGGAAACACCATATATTTT.

This clone was picked up a small number of times. DNA for the CDR3: TGTGCTAGTGGTGCAGGACAGTCCTACGAGCAGTACTTC. Protein: CASGAGQSYEQYF. The chain has TRBV12-5 and TRBJ2-7, with D possibly TRBD1 on 6 matching bases. V lost 5 bases to trimming and J lost 1 base, with 9 bases between them. CDR3 length equals 13 residues. Germline-derived CDR1 and CDR2 are LGHNT and FRNRAP.

This rearrangement joins TRBV6-1 to TRBJ2-7; D is uncertain. The CDR3 spans 13 residues. Germline V CDR1 and CDR2: MNHNS, SASEGT. Trimming shortened V by 4 bases and J by 3 bases, and 10 bases separated the two germline ends. The CDR3 loop reads CASSGLVGYEQYF. DNA of the CDR3: TGTGCCAGCAGTGGGCTAGTTGGCTACGAGCAGTACTTC.